This T cell receptor beta chain originates from a study of shared clonotypes between healthy human individuals. Study background: Ranging from 18 to 49 in age, donors were a couple of women and a few men.

The CDR3 is made up of 15 amino acids. Trimming cost V 3 bases and J 3 bases; bases outside gene matches: 5. Germline V gives CDR1 SEHNR, CDR2 FQNEAQ (reference sequence). TCRdb keeps only in-frame clones here, not all; method: immunoSEQ multiplex PCR. The data hold about 460,000 clones, with roughly three quarters observed a single time. Caucasian adults residing in Nashville, Tennessee made up all the donors. The sequenced material came from PBMCs. J is TRBJ2-7 and V is TRBV7-9, with 10 positions matching TRBD1. The TCR comes from a woman aged 40 to 55 in good health. Some clones in this sample may be carry-over from other donors' samples. DNA of the CDR3: TGTGCCAGCAGCTTGGGACAGGGGAAAGGCTACGAGCAGTACTTC. Encoded protein: CASSLGQGKGYEQYF.